The rows below give T cell receptor beta chains drawn from one sample of a study of T-cell memory formation after mild COVID-19. In TCRdb, the 5' RACE reads were re-called with MiXCR into one record per CDR3 protein. The table shows roughly 450,000 distinct CDR3 sequences, with over 15% occurring only once. Source material: PBMCs or a T cell subset sorted from them (not recorded which). These receptors all stem from an adult woman who had mild COVID-19 (a few samples of this study predate the infection). Cell type and time point are not known. Each CDR3 is given with its conserved first and last residue. D genes are given only for firm matches. Size values are once, few and many counts, or a class for expanded clones, and some rows have none.

V gene	CDR3 length	D gene	J gene	clone size	CDR3 protein	CDR3 DNA
TRBV29-1	15	TRBD2	TRBJ2-7	many	CSVEAASGNLYEQYF	TGCAGCGTTGAAGCGGCTAGCGGGAACCTCTACGAGCAGTACTTC
TRBV20-1	14	.	TRBJ1-4	few	CSASSRTRNEKLFF	TGCAGTGCTAGTTCGCGGACCCGTAATGAAAAACTGTTTTTT
TRBV5-1	13	.	TRBJ1-5	.	CASSLAWGQPQHF	TGCGCCAGCAGCTTGGCATGGGGCCAGCCCCAGCATTTT
TRBV29-1	16	.	TRBJ2-4	.	CSVEVYRAEWGNIQYF	TGCAGCGTTGAAGTATATAGGGCGGAGTGGGGAAACATTCAGTACTTC
TRBV12-3/TRBV12-4	14	TRBD2	TRBJ2-5	few	CASSLRTSDETQYF	TGTGCCAGCAGTTTGAGGACTAGCGACGAGACCCAGTACTTC
TRBV7-3	19	TRBD2	TRBJ2-2	few	CASSLRLLAGGQNTGELFF	TGTGCCAGCAGCTTAAGATTGCTAGCGGGGGGTCAGAACACCGGGGAGCTGTTTTTT
TRBV4-2	13	.	TRBJ2-1	.	CASSQLGIDEQFF	TGTGCCAGCAGCCAATTGGGGATCGATGAGCAGTTCTTC
TRBV11-2	21	TRBD1	TRBJ1-1	.	CASSQRSSDRGRVLMNTEAFF	TGTGCCAGCAGCCAACGAAGCTCGGACAGGGGGCGAGTACTAATGAACACTGAAGCTTTCTTT
TRBV18	15	TRBD2	TRBJ2-5	.	CASSPSRGVQETQYF	TGTGCCAGCTCACCGTCTCGGGGGGTACAAGAGACCCAGTACTTC
TRBV5-5	15	.	TRBJ2-5	few	CASSYQSTGQETQYF	TGTGCCAGCAGCTATCAATCGACAGGACAAGAGACCCAGTACTTC
TRBV7-2	13	.	TRBJ2-2	.	CASSLDLPGELFF	TGTGCCAGCAGCTTAGACCTCCCCGGGGAGCTGTTTTTT
TRBV11-1	13	.	TRBJ2-2	many	CASSSANTGELFF	TGTGCCAGCAGCTCAGCTAACACCGGGGAGCTGTTTTTT
TRBV4-1	17	TRBD2	TRBJ2-3	few	CASSQGLAGGRTDTQYF	TGCGCCAGCAGCCAAGGACTAGCGGGGGGCCGCACAGATACGCAGTATTTT
TRBV5-1	14	.	TRBJ2-7	few	CASSLTQGTYEQYF	TGCGCCAGCAGCTTGACACAGGGAACCTACGAGCAGTACTTC
TRBV7-2	18	TRBD1	TRBJ2-5	.	CASSPTGTGGRYQETQYF	TGTGCCAGCAGCCCTACCGGGACAGGGGGCCGGTACCAAGAGACCCAGTACTTC
TRBV6-5	14	.	TRBJ1-2	.	CASSYSENSRGYTF	TGTGCCAGCAGTTACTCTGAAAATTCGCGCGGCTACACCTTC
TRBV15	14	TRBD2	TRBJ2-7	few	CATSRLAGPYEQYF	TGTGCCACCAGCAGACTAGCGGGGCCCTACGAGCAGTACTTC
TRBV29-1	13	.	TRBJ2-4	.	CSVGGPEAGIQYF	TGCAGCGTGGGGGGGCCAGAAGCCGGAATTCAGTACTTC
TRBV6-2/TRBV6-3	16	TRBD1	TRBJ2-1	few	CASSFPPGQKLNEQFF	TGTGCCAGCAGTTTCCCTCCGGGACAGAAACTCAATGAGCAGTTCTTC
TRBV6-5	18	TRBD2	TRBJ2-2	.	CASSYLSLAGGTPGELFF	TGTGCCAGCAGTTACCTTTCTTTAGCGGGAGGGACCCCCGGGGAGCTGTTTTTT
TRBV7-2	11	TRBD1	TRBJ2-5	.	CARTGFETQYF	TGTGCCCGGACAGGGTTTGAGACCCAGTACTTC
TRBV7-3	17	TRBD2	TRBJ2-5	.	CASSLRPPTSGQETQYF	TGTGCCAGCAGCTTAAGACCCCCGACTAGCGGCCAAGAGACCCAGTACTTC
TRBV12-3/TRBV12-4	11	TRBD1	TRBJ1-1	.	CTTGVFTEAFF	TGTACTACAGGGGTGTTCACTGAAGCTTTCTTT
TRBV6-5	16	TRBD2	TRBJ2-3	.	CASSYGTSGLGGTQYF	TGTGCCAGCAGTTACGGGACTAGTGGTTTGGGGGGTACGCAGTATTTT
TRBV4-3	15	.	TRBJ2-1	few	CASSQAPQGGNEQFF	TGCGCCAGCAGCCAAGCCCCCCAGGGGGGCAATGAGCAGTTCTTC
TRBV4-2	16	TRBD2	TRBJ2-3	.	CASSRSAGGLVDTQYF	TGTGCCAGCAGCCGATCAGCGGGGGGGCTAGTAGATACGCAGTATTTT
TRBV7-2	16	TRBD2	TRBJ2-3	.	CASSLNGRTTRDTQYF	TGTGCCAGCAGCTTAAACGGGAGGACTACCAGAGATACGCAGTATTTT
TRBV4-1	17	TRBD2	TRBJ2-1	.	CASSQSWRGGLLNEQFF	TGCGCCAGCAGCCAAAGTTGGCGGGGGGGGCTCCTCAATGAGCAGTTCTTC
TRBV21-1	18	.	TRBJ2-7	.	CASSTWPPGTSGSYEQYF	TGTGCCAGCAGCACTTGGCCACCCGGGACCTCTGGATCCTACGAGCAGTACTTC
TRBV15	13	TRBD1	TRBJ2-7	.	CATSREQQGGQYF	TGTGCCACCAGCAGAGAACAACAGGGGGGGCAGTACTTC
TRBV20-1	15	.	TRBJ2-3	few	CSARPGREGPDTQYF	TGCAGTGCTCGGCCCGGCCGGGAAGGTCCGGATACGCAGTATTTT
TRBV6-1	14	TRBD1	TRBJ1-2	.	CASMSGGGIYGYTF	TGTGCCAGCATGTCAGGGGGCGGTATCTATGGCTACACCTTC
TRBV27	15	.	TRBJ2-1	few	CASRNSRGKYGEQFF	TGTGCCAGCCGAAATTCACGGGGAAAGTATGGTGAGCAGTTCTTC
TRBV24-1	13	.	TRBJ2-4	.	CATSDFRAAIQYF	TGTGCCACCAGTGATTTCAGGGCCGCCATTCAGTACTTC
TRBV15	15	.	TRBJ2-7	few	CATSSDRKRWYEQYF	TGTGCCACCAGCTCGGACAGAAAAAGATGGTACGAGCAGTACTTC
TRBV7-2	18	TRBD2	TRBJ2-5	.	CASSPGVKLSGAWGTQYF	TGTGCCAGCAGCCCCGGCGTAAAATTAAGCGGGGCCTGGGGGACCCAGTACTTC